This entry lists 24 T cell receptor beta chains sequenced from one sample in a study of blood T cell repertoires in COVID-19 (dated by TCRdb to the early 2020s). The protocol used for the library was the immunoSEQ multiplex PCR assay. TCRdb provides this immuneACCESS table in a form limited to in-frame rearrangements. Some clones are lacking; in checked studies, under half of them reflect an unresolved V gene, and why the rest are absent is not known. Across this sample there are more than 200,000 clones, with approximately 78% seen only once. The top ten clonotypes cover more than 9% of the sample. Sequenced: peripheral blood. Receptor source: an elderly woman with acute or convalescent COVID-19.

This sequence joins TRBV7-3 and TRBJ2-2; perhaps TRBD2 as D (6 bases). The CDR3 extends over 16 amino acids. V lost 0 bases to trimming and J lost 7 bases, with 15 bases between them. Germline values: CDR1 SGHTA, CDR2 FQGTGA. The CDR3 spells CASSLTRASAGGELFF. The DNA for the CDR3 is TGTGCCAGCAGCTTAACACGCGCTAGCGCTGGCGGGGAGCTGTTTTTT. The full variable domain, in which reference TRBV7-3 and TRBJ2-2 provide the parts outside the CDR3, is GAGVSQTPSNKVTEKGKYVELRCDPISGHTALYWYRQSLGQGPEFLIYFQGTGAADDSGLPNDRFFAVRPEGSVSTLKIQRTERGDSAVYLCASSLTRASAGGELFFGEGSRLTVL.

The chain joins TRBV28 to TRBJ1-6; 9 bases are shared with TRBD1. Germline V gene lookup returns CDR1 MDHEN and CDR2 SYDVKM. With V trimmed by 3 bases and J by 6 bases, 3 bases remained unmatched. The CDR3 totals 15 residues. The CDR3 region is CASSLGDRANSPLHF. For the CDR3, the DNA is TGTGCCAGCAGTTTGGGGGACAGGGCTAATTCACCCCTCCACTTT.

This clone occurred a few times. This rearrangement joins TRBV5-6 to TRBJ1-2, with 7 bases that match TRBD1. Germline CDR1 and CDR2: SGHDT and YYEEEE. The CDR3 length is 13 residues. V was clipped by 4 bases and J by 5 bases; unmatched bases: 5. In nucleotides, the CDR3 is TGTGCCAGCAGCCCCCCGACAGGGTATGGCTACACCTTC. Its translation is CASSPPTGYGYTF.

The chain carries TRBV2 and TRBJ1-6; no reliable D call. Germline CDR1 reads SNHLY; CDR2 reads FYNNEI. This CDR3 region has 14 residues. Trimming stripped 5 bases from V and 2 bases from J, with 7 bases between. The CDR3 bases are TGTGCCAGCAGTCCCTCCCCCTATAATTCACCCCTCCACTTT. Translated: CASSPSPYNSPLHF.

This clone has only one observation. The chain uses TRBV3-1 (or the pseudogene TRBV3-2) and TRBJ2-7; D is unclear. The CDR3 extends over 12 amino acids. The V and J ends lost 2 bases and 2 bases respectively, with 4 bases between them. Looked up from germline, CDR1 is LGHDT and CDR2 is YNNKEL (reference sequence). CDR3 DNA sequence: TGTGCCAGCAGCCAAAGCACCTACGAGCAGTACTTC. It translates to CASSQSTYEQYF.

This chain uses TRBV11-3 with TRBJ2-5, with D perhaps matching TRBD2 (5 bases). Germline V gene lookup returns CDR1 SGHNT and CDR2 YENEEA. This CDR3 has 16 residues. V was shortened by 2 bases and J by 2 bases, with 15 bases between the two germline ends. The CDR3 loop is CASSLFGGSGQETQYF. The CDR3 DNA reads as TGTGCCAGCAGCTTATTCGGCGGGTCCGGGCAAGAGACCCAGTACTTC.

The chain joins TRBV6-5 to TRBJ1-3, with D maybe TRBD1 (6 bases). CDR3 length equals 14 residues. The V gene's germline CDR1 is MNHEY and CDR2 SVGAGI. V dropped 7 bases and J dropped 9 bases, with 19 bases sitting between them. The CDR3 region is CASTPQGLRGTIYF. CDR3 in DNA: TGTGCCAGCACCCCACAAGGGCTCAGGGGCACCATATATTTT.

This chain uses TRBV6-1 with TRBJ1-5; the D gene is possibly TRBD1 (5 bases). The CDR3 contains 18 residues. Trimming removed 0 bases from V and 4 bases from J, with 19 bases in between. Germline V gene sequence: CDR1 MNHNS, CDR2 SASEGT. The CDR3 spells CASSEASPGREANQPQHF. Here the CDR3 DNA reads TGTGCCAGCAGTGAAGCTTCCCCTGGCAGGGAGGCGAATCAGCCCCAGCATTTT.

The CDR3 coding sequence is TGTGCCAGTAGCTCCCAGACAGGGGGCTCAAACATTCAGTACTTC. Encoded protein: CASSSQTGGSNIQYF. This chain joins TRBV19 and TRBJ2-4; 10 bases are shared with TRBD1. This CDR3 region has 15 residues. From germline, CDR1 is LNHDA and CDR2 SQIVND (reference sequence). Losses at the gene ends were 6 bases for V and 6 bases for J; bases not matched to a gene: 8.

The V call is TRBV28, the J call TRBJ2-7, with D perhaps matching TRBD2 (7 bases). V lost 3 bases and J lost 0, with 18 bases in between. CDR3 length equals 17 residues. Germline values: CDR1 MDHEN, CDR2 SYDVKM. The CDR3 is CASSFTPGGHFSYEQYF. The CDR3 region has the DNA TGTGCCAGCAGTTTCACCCCGGGGGGACACTTCTCCTACGAGCAGTACTTC.

V usage is TRBV7-9 and J usage is TRBJ1-3; a weak D match, TRBD1 (6 bases). Germline V CDR1 and CDR2: SEHNR, FQNEAQ (reference sequence). Trimming pared 7 bases from V and 3 bases from J, leaving 16 bases between. The CDR3 loop spans 15 amino acids. CDR3 DNA: TGTGCCAGCACCTTTGCTCAGGGGAATGGAAACACCATATATTTT. Translating it yields CASTFAQGNGNTIYF.

The chain has TRBV5-3 and TRBJ1-3; no firm D call. TRBV5-3 qualifies as an ORF whose function is uncertain. The CDR3 runs 15 residues. Trimming removed 6 bases from V and 4 bases from J, with 17 bases in between. The CDR3 sequence is CARTPKGGGGNTIYF. The CDR3 DNA reads as TGTGCCAGAACTCCGAAGGGAGGTGGAGGAAACACCATATATTTT.

The V call is TRBV9, the J call TRBJ1-2; the D gene is possibly TRBD1 (5 bases). Per germline, CDR1 SGDLS and CDR2 YYNGEE. This CDR3 comprises 15 residues. The V and J ends lost 4 bases and 3 bases respectively, with 16 bases between them. CDR3 in amino acids: CASSPGFGGDYGYTF. CDR3 nucleotide sequence: TGTGCCAGCAGCCCCGGCTTTGGAGGGGACTATGGCTACACCTTC.

The genes are TRBV5-5 and TRBJ2-4; 10 nucleotides line up with TRBD1. CDR3 length: 17 amino acids. CDR1 and CDR2 (germline): SGHKS, YYEKEE (reference sequence). V lost 3 bases, J lost 1 base, and 7 bases stayed unmatched. This CDR3 is CASSSIPGQGAKNIQYF. DNA for the CDR3: TGTGCCAGCAGCTCGATCCCGGGACAGGGGGCCAAAAACATTCAGTACTTC.

The chain has TRBV28 and TRBJ2-7, with no clear D. CDR3 length: 13 amino acids. Trimming took 2 bases from V and 0 from J, leaving 5 bases between them. Germline values: CDR1 MDHEN, CDR2 SYDVKM. The CDR3 sequence: CASSLSSSYEQYF. DNA of the CDR3: TGTGCCAGCAGTTTAAGTAGCTCCTACGAGCAGTACTTC.

This chain connects TRBV3-1 (or the pseudogene TRBV3-2) to TRBJ2-5; 9 bases fit TRBD2. The V gene's germline CDR1 is LGHDT and CDR2 YNNKEL (reference sequence). V lost 4 bases, J lost 2 bases, and 5 bases stayed unmatched. This CDR3 has 15 amino acids. CDR3 protein: CASSPSSGGQETQYF. The DNA of the CDR3 is TGTGCCAGCAGCCCCAGTAGCGGGGGACAAGAGACCCAGTACTTC.

In its sample, this clone was seen a few times. This chain connects TRBV7-9 to TRBJ1-4, with TRBD1 matching 7 bases. This CDR3 comprises 15 residues. Per germline, CDR1 SEHNR and CDR2 FQNEAQ (reference sequence). Unmatched junction bases numbered 7, after V lost 5 bases and J lost 4 bases. The CDR3 spells CASSPETGSNEKLFF. The DNA of the CDR3 is TGTGCCAGCAGCCCGGAGACAGGGAGTAATGAAAAACTGTTTTTT.

The chain links TRBV7-9 to TRBJ1-5; D possibly corresponds to TRBD1 (5 bases). The CDR3 sequence is 13 residues long. Germline V gene data show CDR1 as SEHNR and CDR2 as FQNEAQ (reference sequence). V lost 2 bases, J lost 4 bases, and 6 bases lay in between. The CDR3 loop reads CASSLQGNQPQHF. The CDR3 coding sequence is TGTGCCAGCAGCTTACAGGGAAATCAGCCCCAGCATTTT.

This chain links TRBV30 with TRBJ1-5, with D uncertain. V was trimmed by 3 bases and J by 0 bases, leaving 9 bases between them. The CDR3 is 14 residues long. Germline V gene sequence: CDR1 GTSNPN, CDR2 SVGIG (reference sequence). The CDR3, as DNA: TGTGCCTGGAGCCACAGCTATAGCAATCAGCCCCAGCATTTT. This sequence encodes CAWSHSYSNQPQHF.

The chain uses TRBV29-1 and TRBJ2-2; tentative D call: TRBD2 (5 bases). Germline V gene data show CDR1 as SQVTM and CDR2 as ANQGSEA. V was shortened by 3 bases and J by 1 base, with 6 bases between the two germline ends. This CDR3 is built from 13 residues. CDR3 loop: CSVDGGNTGELFF. CDR3 in DNA: TGCAGCGTTGACGGAGGGAACACCGGGGAGCTGTTTTTT.

This chain's CDR3 is CASSLTPGEETQYF. The CDR3 DNA sequence: TGTGCCAGCAGCTTAACTCCGGGGGAGGAGACCCAGTACTTC. The rearrangement uses TRBV7-3 and TRBJ2-5; D might be TRBD2 (6 bases). There are 14 residues in the CDR3. The V gene lost 0 bases and the J gene lost 5 bases, with 10 bases spanning the gap. Germline loops: CDR1 SGHTA, CDR2 FQGTGA.

V gene TRBV5-4 combines with J gene TRBJ2-5; D may be TRBD2 (6 bases). Trimming shortened V by 0 bases and J by 1 base, and 10 bases separated the two germline ends. The CDR3 covers 15 residues. CDR1 SGHNT and CDR2 YYREEE come from the germline V gene (reference sequence). The CDR3 sequence is CASSLGGTFQETQYF. The CDR3 nucleotides are TGTGCCAGCAGCTTGGGCGGGACTTTCCAAGAGACCCAGTACTTC.

Here the CDR3 reads CAIPTSDGEFAEKLFF. CDR3 nucleotide sequence: TGTGCCATCCCTACCTCGGACGGGGAATTCGCTGAAAAACTGTTTTTT. The gene calls are TRBV7-9 and TRBJ1-4; D is uncertain. V was trimmed by 10 bases and J by 7 bases, leaving 25 bases between them. The CDR3 is 16 residues long. The V gene's germline CDR1 is SEHNR and CDR2 FQNEAQ (reference sequence).

V and J are TRBV5-1 and TRBJ1-4, with 7 bases fitting TRBD1. J was trimmed by 0 bases and V by 0 bases; bases with no gene match: 5. Germline values: CDR1 SGHRS, CDR2 YFSETQ. The length of the CDR3 is 17 residues. The CDR3 sequence is CASSLGGGSATNEKLFF. CDR3 sequence (DNA): TGCGCCAGCAGCTTGGGAGGGGGCAGTGCAACTAATGAAAAACTGTTTTTT. Drawing the rest from reference TRBV5-1 and TRBJ1-4, the complete variable domain is KAGVTQTPRYLIKTRGQQVTLSCSPISGHRSVSWYQQTPGQGLQFLFEYFSETQRNKGNFPGRFSGRQFSNSRSEMNVSTLELGDSALYLCASSLGGGSATNEKLFFGSGTQLSVL.